This TCR beta chain was observed in a study of blood T cell repertoires in COVID-19. Study information: Nucleic acid was either cDNA or gDNA, and it came from T cells, B-cell-depleted T cells, or PBMCs.

This clone was picked up a small number of times. The CDR3 loop spans 15 amino acids. Patients at the Seattle site were enrolled during active infection and followed longitudinally. TCRdb keeps only in-frame clones here, not all; method: immunoSEQ multiplex PCR. Seen here are about 340,000 clones, about nine tenths observed once, and the top ten hold approximately 7.4%. Sequences were obtained from peripheral blood. The TCR sequence derives from a woman in her seventies with COVID-19, enrolled during active disease. The V and J genes are TRBV21-1 and TRBJ1-5. TRBV21-1 is designated a pseudogene. CDR3 amino acids: CASSLPGRVRQPQHF. The CDR3 nucleotides read TGTGCCAGCAGCCTCCCCGGGAGGGTCCGACAGCCCCAGCATTTT.